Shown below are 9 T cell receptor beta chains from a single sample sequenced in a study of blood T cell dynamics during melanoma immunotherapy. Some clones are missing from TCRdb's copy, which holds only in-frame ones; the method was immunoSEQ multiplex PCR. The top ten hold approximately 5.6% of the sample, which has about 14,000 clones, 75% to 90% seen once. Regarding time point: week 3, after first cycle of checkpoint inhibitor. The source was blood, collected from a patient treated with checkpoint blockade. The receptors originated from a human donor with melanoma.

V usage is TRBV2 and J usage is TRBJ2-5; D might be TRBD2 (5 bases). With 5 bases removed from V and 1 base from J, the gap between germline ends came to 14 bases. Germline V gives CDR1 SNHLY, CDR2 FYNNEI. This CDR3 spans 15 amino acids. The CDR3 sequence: CASSRSLEPQETQYF. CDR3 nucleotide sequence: TGTGCCAGCAGTCGTTCACTAGAGCCCCAAGAGACCCAGTACTTC.

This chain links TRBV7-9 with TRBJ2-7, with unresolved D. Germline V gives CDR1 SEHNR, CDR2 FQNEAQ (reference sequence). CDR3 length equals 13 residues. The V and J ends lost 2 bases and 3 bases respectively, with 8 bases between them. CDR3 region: CASSLYYNYEQYF. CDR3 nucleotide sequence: TGTGCCAGCAGCTTATATTACAACTACGAGCAGTACTTC.

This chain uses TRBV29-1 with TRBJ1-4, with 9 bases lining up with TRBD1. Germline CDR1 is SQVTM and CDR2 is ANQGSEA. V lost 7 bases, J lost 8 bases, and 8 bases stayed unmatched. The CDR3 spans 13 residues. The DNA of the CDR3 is TGCAGCGCCTTCCACAGGGGGCACGAAAAACTGTTTTTT. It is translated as CSAFHRGHEKLFF.

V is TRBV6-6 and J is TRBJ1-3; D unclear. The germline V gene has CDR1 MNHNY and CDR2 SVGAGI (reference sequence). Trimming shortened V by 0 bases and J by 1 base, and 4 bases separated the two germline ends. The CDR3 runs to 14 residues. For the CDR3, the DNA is TGTGCCAGCAGTTACTCGCAGTCTGGAAACACCATATATTTT. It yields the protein CASSYSQSGNTIYF.

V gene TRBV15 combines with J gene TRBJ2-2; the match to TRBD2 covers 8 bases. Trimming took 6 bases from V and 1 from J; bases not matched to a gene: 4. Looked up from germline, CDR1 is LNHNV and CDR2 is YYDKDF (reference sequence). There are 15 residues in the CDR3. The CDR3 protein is CATRSSGGNTGELFF. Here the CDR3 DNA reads TGTGCCACCAGGTCAAGCGGGGGGAACACCGGGGAGCTGTTTTTT.

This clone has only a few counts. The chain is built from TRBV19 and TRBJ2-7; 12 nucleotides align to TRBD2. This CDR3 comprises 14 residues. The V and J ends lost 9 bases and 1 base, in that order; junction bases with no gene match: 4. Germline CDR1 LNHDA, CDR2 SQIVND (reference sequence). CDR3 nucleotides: TGTGCCAGCCGGACTAGCGGGACGTCCTACGAGCAGTACTTC. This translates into CASRTSGTSYEQYF. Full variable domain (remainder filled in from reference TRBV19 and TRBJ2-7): DGGITQSPKYLFRKEGQNVTLSCEQNLNHDAMYWYRQDPGQGLRLIYYSQIVNDFQKGDIAEGYSVSREKKESFPLTVTSAQKNPTAFYLCASRTSGTSYEQYFGPGTRLTVT.

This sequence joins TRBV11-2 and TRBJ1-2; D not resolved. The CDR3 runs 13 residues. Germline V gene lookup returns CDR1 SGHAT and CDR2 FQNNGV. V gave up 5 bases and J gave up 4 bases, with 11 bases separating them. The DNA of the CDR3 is TGTGCCAGCAGCGTTGGGCAAGGCTATGGCTACACCTTC. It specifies CASSVGQGYGYTF. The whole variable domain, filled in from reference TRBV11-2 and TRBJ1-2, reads EAGVAQSPRYKIIEKRQSVAFWCNPISGHATLYWYQQILGQGPKLLIQFQNNGVVDDSQLPKDRFSAERLKGVDSTLKIQPAKLEDSAVYLCASSVGQGYGYTFGSGTRLTVV.

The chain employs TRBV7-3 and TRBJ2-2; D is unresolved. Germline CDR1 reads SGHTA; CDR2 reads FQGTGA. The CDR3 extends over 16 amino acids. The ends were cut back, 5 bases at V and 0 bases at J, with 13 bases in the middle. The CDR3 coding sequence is TGTGCCAGCAGCGGTTTCGGGCTAGCGAACACCGGGGAGCTGTTTTTT. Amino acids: CASSGFGLANTGELFF.

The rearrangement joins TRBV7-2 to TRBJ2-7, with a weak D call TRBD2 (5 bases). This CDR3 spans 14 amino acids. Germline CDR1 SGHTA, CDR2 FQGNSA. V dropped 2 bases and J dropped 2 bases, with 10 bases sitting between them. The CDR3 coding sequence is TGTGCCAGCAGCTTAAGTAGCGATACCTACGAGCAGTACTTC. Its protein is CASSLSSDTYEQYF.